The 9 T cell receptor beta chains given below trace back to one sample, sequenced in a study of metastatic and nonmetastatic thyroid tumors. MiXCR re-clonotyped the PCR reads for TCRdb. The repertoire holds about 20,000 clones, with about 14% as singletons. Until they underwent thyroid surgery, no patient had received any treatment. Sequenced input: blood. The receptors derive from a female donor with papillary thyroid cancer or a benign thyroid nodule (not recorded which). Some clones in this sample may be carry-over from other donors' samples.

This clone was observed many times. This sequence joins TRBV7-9 and TRBJ2-7, with D unresolved. The CDR3 is 11 residues long. Germline assignment: CDR1 SEHNR and CDR2 FQNEAQ (reference sequence). V lost 1 base, J lost 9 bases, and 7 bases lay in between. The CDR3 loop reads CASSLGLGQYF. For the CDR3, the DNA is TGTGCCAGCAGCTTAGGGCTGGGGCAGTACTTC.

This clone was seen ten or more times. This sequence joins TRBV7-9 and TRBJ2-3, with 7 bases aligning to TRBD1. The CDR3 spans 13 residues. CDR1 SEHNR and CDR2 FQNEAQ come from the germline V gene (reference sequence). V gave up 8 bases and J gave up 0 bases; unmatched junction bases: 2. CDR3 amino acids: CASYRGSTDTQYF. The CDR3 nucleotides are TGTGCCAGCTACAGGGGAAGCACAGATACGCAGTATTTT.

This clone was observed many times. V is TRBV2 and J is TRBJ1-3, with 9 bases fitting TRBD1. The CDR3 is 15 residues long. Trimming took 7 bases from V and 3 from J; bases not matched to a gene: 7. CDR1 is SNHLY, CDR2 FYNNEI, per germline. CDR3 sequence reads: CASNLQGALGNTIYF. CDR3 nucleotide sequence: TGTGCCAGCAACCTACAGGGGGCGCTTGGAAACACCATATATTTT.

This clone was seen ten or more times. The V gene is TRBV5-5, the J gene TRBJ1-6; D is perhaps TRBD1 (6 bases). Trimming left V 5 bases short and J 1 base short, with 10 bases between. The CDR3 loop spans 15 amino acids. Germline values: CDR1 SGHKS, CDR2 YYEKEE (reference sequence). For the CDR3, the DNA is TGTGCCAGCAGGCCGAGGGGGTCCTATAATTCACCCCTCCACTTT. This sequence encodes CASRPRGSYNSPLHF.

By share, this clone counts as medium-sized. The chain joins TRBV28 to TRBJ1-2; D gene uncertain. CDR3 length: 12 amino acids. The V end lost 5 bases, the J end lost 4 bases, and 8 bases lay between the germline ends. CDR1 and CDR2 from the germline V gene are MDHEN and SYDVKM. The CDR3 coding sequence is TGTGCCAGCAGTGTCGACACCTATGGCTACACCTTC. Translating it yields CASSVDTYGYTF.

The chain recombines TRBV28 with TRBJ2-5; no firm D call. Germline V gene sequence: CDR1 MDHEN, CDR2 SYDVKM. This CDR3 contains 12 residues. V lost 5 bases and J 2 bases, leaving 6 bases between the germline ends. The DNA of the CDR3 is TGTGCCAGCAGTATAATACAAGAGACCCAGTACTTC. It encodes CASSIIQETQYF.

Note on this clone: Other DNA sequences in this specimen translate into the identical CDR3. The V gene is TRBV5-1, the J gene TRBJ2-7, with D perhaps TRBD2 (5 bases). This CDR3 spans 12 amino acids. In germline, CDR1 is SGHRS, CDR2 YFSETQ. V was pared by 0 bases and J by 5 bases, with 6 bases between. DNA for the CDR3: TGCGCCAGCAGCTTGGCCGGGGACGAGCAGTACTTC. It encodes CASSLAGDEQYF. Variable domain in full (rest from reference TRBV5-1 and TRBJ2-7): KAGVTQTPRYLIKTRGQQVTLSCSPISGHRSVSWYQQTPGQGLQFLFEYFSETQRNKGNFPGRFSGRQFSNSRSEMNVSTLELGDSALYLCASSLAGDEQYFGPGTRLTVT.

This clone was found many times. V gene TRBV3-1 combines with J gene TRBJ2-3; 9 nucleotides align to TRBD2. Looked up from germline, CDR1 is LGHDT and CDR2 is YNNKEL (reference sequence). J gave up 7 bases and V 5 bases, and 7 bases lay outside the gene matches. There are 14 residues in the CDR3. CDR3 loop: CASSDRGTSNTQYF. The CDR3 DNA sequence: TGTGCCAGCAGCGACCGCGGGACTAGCAATACGCAGTATTTT.

This clone was counted at least ten times. The V call is TRBV5-1, the J call TRBJ1-1; the D gene is possibly TRBD1 (5 bases). The V gene's germline CDR1 is SGHRS and CDR2 YFSETQ. V lost 0 bases, J lost 1 base, and 7 bases lay in between. This CDR3 region has 14 residues. CDR3 region: CASSLVTENTEAFF. CDR3 nucleotides: TGCGCCAGCAGCTTGGTGACAGAGAACACTGAAGCTTTCTTT.